These 22 T cell receptor beta chains were all obtained from the same sample, sequenced in a study of Tregs in tolerant kidney transplant recipients. Here immunoSEQ multiplex PCR was the method, and the copy in TCRdb shows in-frame clones only, minus some. Recorded for this sample: about 52,000 clones. The specimen was CD4+ T cells from blood, collected before the transplant. These TCRs come from a human donor who received a combined kidney and bone marrow transplant.

Incomplete CDR3 DNA: TGTGCCTGGAGTGTTGGTAGCGGGAGGGCCGGAGAGACC. Its translation is CAWSVGSGRAGET. Given in full, the CDR3 is CAWSVGSGRAGETQYF. V is TRBV30 and J is TRBJ2-5, with TRBD2 identical over 11 bases. Read sequence stops 3 residues before the CDR3 end, and the germline J gene provides the missing end. The CDR3 is 16 amino acids. Germline loops: CDR1 GTSNPN, CDR2 SVGIG (reference sequence). Trimming cost V 0 bases and J 4 bases; bases outside gene matches: 7. Full variable domain (outside the CDR3, taken from reference TRBV30 and TRBJ2-5): SQTIHQWPATLVQPVGSPLSLECTVEGTSNPNLYWYRQAAGRGLQLLFYSVGIGQISSEVPQNLSASRPQDRQFILSSKKLLLSDSGFYLCAWSVGSGRAGETQYFGPGTRLLVL.

Comments on this clone: The observed sequence ends 3 residues before the CDR3 terminus, with the missing tail filled in from the germline J gene. The rearrangement joins TRBV7-2 to TRBJ1-1, with D tentatively TRBD1 (5 bases). Between the trimmed V and J ends, which lost 7 bases and 7 bases, there was a span of 16 bases. CDR3 length equals 13 residues. Germline V gives CDR1 SGHTA, CDR2 FQGNSA. This chain's CDR3 is CASKRGDGDEAFF. The CDR3 DNA, read in part, is TGTGCCAGCAAAAGGGGCGACGGCGATGAA.

Of note for this clone: The read terminates 3 residues ahead of where the CDR3 ends, so the germline J gene completes it. The chain recombines TRBV11-3 with TRBJ2-2, with D tentatively TRBD1 (6 bases). In germline, CDR1 is SGHNT, CDR2 YENEEA. The CDR3 has 15 amino acids. Between the trimmed V and J ends, which lost 1 base and 0 bases, there was a span of 6 bases. The CDR3 spells CASSLGTANTGELFF. The CDR3 DNA, read in part, is TGTGCCAGCAGCTTAGGGACAGCGAACACCGGGGAG.

Notes on this clone: The CDR3 extends 3 residues past the end of the read, so its final part is completed from the germline J gene. J is TRBJ2-7 and V is TRBV23-1; 8 nucleotides agree with TRBD1. TRBV23-1 is an open reading frame whose function is uncertain. V shed 2 bases, J shed 5 bases, and the junction held 5 bases outside the gene matches. This CDR3 comprises 14 residues. The CDR3 is CASSQQGADDEQYF. The covered CDR3 bases are TGCGCCAGCAGTCAACAGGGGGCAGACGACGAG.

Of note for this clone: The read ends 3 residues early relative to the CDR3; the germline J gene fills the gap. The V and J genes are TRBV7-2 and TRBJ2-5; 9 nucleotides line up with TRBD2. This CDR3 is built from 15 residues. Germline CDR1 reads SGHTA; CDR2 reads FQGNSA. Losses at the gene ends were 2 bases for V and 5 bases for J; bases not matched to a gene: 6. Partial CDR3 DNA: TGTGCCAGCAGCTTAAATGTAGCGGGGGCGGAGACC. Translation: CASSLNVAGAET. The CDR3 in its entirety is CASSLNVAGAETQYF.

About this clone itself: The CDR3 end lies 3 residues beyond the end of the read and is filled in from the germline J gene. The chain carries TRBV18 and TRBJ2-1; no clear D. The germline gives CDR1 KGHSH, CDR2 LQKENI. V was pared by 3 bases and J by 0 bases, with 6 bases between. The CDR3 covers 14 residues. CDR3 protein: CASSPARSYNEQFF. The sequenced part of the CDR3 DNA is TGTGCCAGCTCACCGGCCCGCTCCTACAATGAG.

Comments on this clone: The read falls 3 residues short of the CDR3 end, and the missing part is taken from the germline J gene. The chain employs TRBV7-9 and TRBJ1-1; 7 positions agree with TRBD1. Trimming at V came to 4 bases and at J to 7 bases, leaving 6 bases not matched to a gene. Germline V gives CDR1 SEHNR, CDR2 FQNEAQ (reference sequence). This CDR3 comprises 13 residues. The covered CDR3 bases are TGTGCCAGCAGCTACGGACAGGTGGATGAA. Translating it yields CASSYGQVDE. In full, the CDR3 reads CASSYGQVDEAFF.

To note about this clone: The CDR3 end lies 3 residues beyond the end of the read and is filled in from the germline J gene. J is TRBJ1-5 and V is TRBV18, with TRBD1 matching over 7 bases. V dropped 5 bases and J dropped 4; count of bases not matched to a gene: 11. Germline V gives CDR1 KGHSH, CDR2 LQKENI. The CDR3 loop spans 16 amino acids. The part of the CDR3 DNA that was read is TGTGCCAGCTCATCACAGGGGTCTGTCGGAAATCAGCCC. Its translation is CASSSQGSVGNQP. The full CDR3 protein is CASSSQGSVGNQPQHF.

On this clone itself: The CDR3 extends 3 residues past the end of the read, so its final part is completed from the germline J gene. V gene TRBV2 combines with J gene TRBJ1-2; D is ambiguous. The length of the CDR3 is 12 residues. Germline V CDR1 and CDR2: SNHLY, FYNNEI. CDR3 residues: CARFPDWLGYTF. CDR3 bases read: TGTGCCAGATTTCCTGACTGGCTGGGC.

Comments on this clone: Read data end 3 residues before the CDR3 end; the end is taken from the germline J gene. The chain is built from TRBV6-2 or TRBV6-3 and TRBJ2-3, with TRBD2 matching over 9 bases. From germline, CDR1 is MNHEY and CDR2 SVGEGT. J lost 2 bases, V lost 6 bases, and 9 bases had no gene match. The CDR3 spans 16 residues. CDR3 in amino acids: CASSLALAGDTDTQYF. The CDR3 DNA, read in part, is TGTGCCAGCAGCCTCGCCTTAGCGGGGGACACAGATACG.

Points on this clone: The read halts 3 residues ahead of the CDR3 end, with the missing end drawn from the germline J gene. The chain is built from TRBV2 and TRBJ2-1; D unclear. This CDR3 is 15 amino acids long. Germline lookup yields CDR1 SNHLY and CDR2 FYNNEI. Trimming left V 3 bases short and J 0 bases short, with 9 bases between. The DNA read from the CDR3 is TGTGCCAGCAGTGACACCGGTGGCTCCTACAATGAG. Amino acids: CASSDTGGSYNE. The CDR3 reads in full as CASSDTGGSYNEQFF.

The sequenced CDR3 bases are TGTGCCAGCAGCTTGGGCGGGGCGGGGATCGGGGAG. Translated: CASSLGGAGIGE. The complete CDR3 protein is CASSLGGAGIGELFF. This rearrangement joins TRBV5-6 to TRBJ2-2, with a tentative D call TRBD2 (6 bases). The read halts 3 residues ahead of the CDR3 end, with the missing end drawn from the germline J gene. CDR3 size: 15 residues. V lost 0 bases and J 7 bases, leaving 13 bases between the germline ends. CDR1 and CDR2 (germline): SGHDT, YYEEEE.

For this clone: The sequenced fragment ends 3 residues before the CDR3 boundary, so the rest is inferred from the germline J gene. This sequence joins TRBV7-7 and TRBJ2-2; TRBD2 aligns across 7 bases. V shed 1 base and J 5 bases; nucleotides not matched to a gene: 4. The CDR3 consists of 15 residues. CDR1 is SSHAT, CDR2 FNYEAQ, per germline (reference sequence). The sequenced CDR3 bases are TGTGCCAGCAGCTTAGGACTAGCTCGAACCGGGGAG. This encodes CASSLGLARTGE. The CDR3 in its entirety is CASSLGLARTGELFF.

Comment on this clone: The read comes to an end 3 residues before the CDR3 does, leaving the germline J gene to fill in the end. The chain is built from TRBV6-2 or TRBV6-3 and TRBJ2-7; possibly TRBD2 for D (5 bases). Trimming took off 0 bases at V and 0 bases at J, with 15 bases between the two ends. CDR3 size: 17 residues. Germline V gives CDR1 MNHEY, CDR2 SVGEGT. CDR3 in amino acids: CASSYSIPSGSSYEQYF. CDR3 bases read: TGTGCCAGCAGTTACTCGATACCTTCGGGGAGCTCCTACGAG.

About this clone itself: The CDR3 goes on 3 residues after the read ends, and that part is filled in from the germline J gene. The chain combines TRBV7-2 with TRBJ2-7; TRBD1 matches at 9 bases. Germline V lookup: CDR1 SGHTA, CDR2 FQGNSA. After removal of 4 bases from V and 5 bases from J, the junction contained 9 bases not matched to a gene. The CDR3 is 15 amino acids. CDR3 loop: CASSSGGTGHHEQYF. The part of the CDR3 DNA that was read is TGTGCCAGCAGCTCCGGCGGGACAGGGCACCACGAG.

With respect to this clone: The CDR3 end falls 3 residues outside the read, so it is completed with the germline J gene. The J gene is TRBJ1-5, the V gene TRBV20-1; D is undetermined. The CDR3 runs to 14 residues. Trimming shortened V by 6 bases and J by 2 bases, and 14 bases separated the two germline ends. CDR1 and CDR2 (germline): DFQATT, SNEGSKA (reference sequence). CDR3 bases read: TGCAGTGCCTCGTCCCAACGGGGCAATCAGCCC. It specifies CSASSQRGNQP. The entire CDR3 protein is CSASSQRGNQPQHF.

As concerns this clone: The sequence runs out 3 residues before the end of the CDR3; the remainder is reconstructed from the germline J gene. This chain uses TRBV6-2 or TRBV6-3 with TRBJ2-7; TRBD2 aligns across 10 bases. The trim removed 7 bases at V and 1 base at J, leaving 10 bases unmatched. Germline V lookup: CDR1 MNHEY, CDR2 SVGEGT. The CDR3 is 16 amino acids. The sequenced part of the CDR3 DNA is TGTGCCAGCACCACCCGGACTAGCGGTTATTCCTACGAG. Translated, it gives CASTTRTSGYSYE. The whole CDR3 protein is CASTTRTSGYSYEQYF.

Remarks on this clone: The read terminates 3 residues ahead of where the CDR3 ends, so the germline J gene completes it. The chain employs TRBV5-1 and TRBJ2-2, with TRBD1 matching over 8 bases. CDR1 SGHRS and CDR2 YFSETQ come from the germline V gene. Losses at the gene ends were 0 bases for V and 6 bases for J; bases not matched to a gene: 4. This CDR3 region has 15 residues. CDR3 DNA, as far as it was read: TGCGCCAGCAGCTTGGGGACAGGGCGGTCCGGGGAG. Residues: CASSLGTGRSGE. From start to end, the CDR3 is CASSLGTGRSGELFF.

Concerning this clone itself: The read ends 3 residues before the CDR3 terminus; that terminus is restored from the germline J gene. The chain combines TRBV19 with TRBJ2-4, with 8 bases identical to TRBD2. In germline, CDR1 is LNHDA, CDR2 SQIVND (reference sequence). The CDR3 is 16 amino acids. V lost 3 bases, J lost 3 bases, and 7 bases stayed unmatched. Partial CDR3 DNA: TGTGCCAGTAGTATGTGGACTAGCCCGGACAAAAACATT. It is translated as CASSMWTSPDKNI. In full, the CDR3 reads CASSMWTSPDKNIQYF. Drawing the rest from reference TRBV19 and TRBJ2-4, the complete variable domain is DGGITQSPKYLFRKEGQNVTLSCEQNLNHDAMYWYRQDPGQGLRLIYYSQIVNDFQKGDIAEGYSVSREKKESFPLTVTSAQKNPTAFYLCASSMWTSPDKNIQYFGAGTRLSVL.

The covered CDR3 bases are TGTGCCAGCAGCCAACCTTTTGGGGCGGGGAACTATGGC. It encodes CASSQPFGAGNYG. The whole CDR3 protein reads CASSQPFGAGNYGYTF. This chain links TRBV14 with TRBJ1-2; D may be TRBD1 (5 bases). The CDR3 end lies 3 residues beyond the end of the read and is filled in from the germline J gene. V was pared by 2 bases and J by 2 bases, with 15 bases between. CDR1 is SGHDN and CDR2 is FVKESK in the germline V gene. The CDR3 consists of 16 residues.

As regards this clone: Read sequence stops 3 residues before the CDR3 end, and the germline J gene provides the missing end. The rearrangement links TRBV29-1 to TRBJ2-3; D call uncertain. V lost 6 bases, J lost 3 bases, and 13 bases lay in between. This CDR3 spans 13 amino acids. CDR1 and CDR2 from the germline V gene are SQVTM and ANQGSEA. This chain's CDR3 is CSVLLLGTDTQYF. The DNA read from the CDR3 is TGCAGCGTCCTACTACTTGGGACAGATACG.

For this clone: The CDR3 end falls 3 residues outside the read, so it is completed with the germline J gene. The rearrangement uses TRBV23-1 and TRBJ1-1; 11 bases are a match to TRBD1. TRBV23-1 is designated an ORF whose function remains uncertain. The CDR3 totals 20 residues. With V trimmed by 2 bases and J by 2 bases, 16 bases remained unmatched. Incomplete CDR3 DNA: TGCGCCAGCAGTCAACCGGGACAGGGGGACTCACCGGTCCATAACACTGAA. Protein product: CASSQPGQGDSPVHNTE. The whole CDR3 protein reads CASSQPGQGDSPVHNTEAFF.